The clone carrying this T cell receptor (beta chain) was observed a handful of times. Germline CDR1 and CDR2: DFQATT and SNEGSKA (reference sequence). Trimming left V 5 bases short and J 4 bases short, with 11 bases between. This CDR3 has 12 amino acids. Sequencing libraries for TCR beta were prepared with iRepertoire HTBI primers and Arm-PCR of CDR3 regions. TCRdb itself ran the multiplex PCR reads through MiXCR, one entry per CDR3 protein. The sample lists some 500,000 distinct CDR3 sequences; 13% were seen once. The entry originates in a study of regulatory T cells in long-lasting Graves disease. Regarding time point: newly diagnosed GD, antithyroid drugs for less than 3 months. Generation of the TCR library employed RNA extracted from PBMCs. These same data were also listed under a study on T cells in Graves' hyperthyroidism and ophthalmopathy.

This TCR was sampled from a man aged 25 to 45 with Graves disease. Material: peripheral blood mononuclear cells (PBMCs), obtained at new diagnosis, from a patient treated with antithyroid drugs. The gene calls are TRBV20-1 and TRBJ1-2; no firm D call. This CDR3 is CSAPGSGYGYTF. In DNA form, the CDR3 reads TGCAGTGCTCCGGGATCGGGCTATGGCTACACCTTC.